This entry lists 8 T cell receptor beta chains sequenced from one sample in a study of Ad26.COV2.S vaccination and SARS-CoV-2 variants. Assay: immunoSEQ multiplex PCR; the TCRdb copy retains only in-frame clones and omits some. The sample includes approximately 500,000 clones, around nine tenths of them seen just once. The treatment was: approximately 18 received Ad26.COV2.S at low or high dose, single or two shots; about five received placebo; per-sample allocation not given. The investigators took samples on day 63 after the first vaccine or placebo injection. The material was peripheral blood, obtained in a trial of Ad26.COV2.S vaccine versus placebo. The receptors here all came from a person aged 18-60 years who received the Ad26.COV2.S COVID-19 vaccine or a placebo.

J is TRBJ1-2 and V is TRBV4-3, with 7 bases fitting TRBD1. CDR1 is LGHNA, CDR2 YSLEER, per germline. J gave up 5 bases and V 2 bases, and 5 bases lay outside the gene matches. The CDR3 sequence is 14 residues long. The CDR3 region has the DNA TGCGCCAGCAGCCAAACGAGGGGGCTGTATGGCTACACCTTC. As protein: CASSQTRGLYGYTF.

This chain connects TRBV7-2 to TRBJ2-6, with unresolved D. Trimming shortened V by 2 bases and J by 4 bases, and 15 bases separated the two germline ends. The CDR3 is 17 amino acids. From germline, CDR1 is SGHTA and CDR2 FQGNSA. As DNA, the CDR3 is TGTGCCAGCAGCTTATCTCGCGCCATTGGCGGGGCCAACGTCCTGACTTTC. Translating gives CASSLSRAIGGANVLTF.

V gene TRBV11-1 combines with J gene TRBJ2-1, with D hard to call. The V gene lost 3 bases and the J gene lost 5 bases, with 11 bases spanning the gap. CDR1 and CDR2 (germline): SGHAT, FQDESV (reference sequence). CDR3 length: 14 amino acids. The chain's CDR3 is CASSLLVSDNEQFF. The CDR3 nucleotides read TGTGCCAGCAGCTTGTTAGTGTCAGACAATGAGCAGTTCTTC.

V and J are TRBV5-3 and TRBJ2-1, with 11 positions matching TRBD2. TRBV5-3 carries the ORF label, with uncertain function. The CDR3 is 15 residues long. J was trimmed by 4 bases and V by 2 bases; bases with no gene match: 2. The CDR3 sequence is CARSFLAGGYNEQFF. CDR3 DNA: TGTGCCAGAAGCTTTCTAGCGGGAGGATACAATGAGCAGTTCTTC.

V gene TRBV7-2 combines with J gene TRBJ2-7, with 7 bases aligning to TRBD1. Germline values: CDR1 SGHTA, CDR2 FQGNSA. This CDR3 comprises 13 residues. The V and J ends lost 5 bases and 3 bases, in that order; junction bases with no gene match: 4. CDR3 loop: CASSSTGVYEQYF. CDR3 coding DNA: TGTGCCAGCAGCAGCACAGGGGTCTACGAGCAGTACTTC. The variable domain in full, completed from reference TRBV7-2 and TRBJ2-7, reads GAGVSQSPSNKVTEKGKDVELRCDPISGHTALYWYRQSLGQGLEFLIYFQGNSAPDKSGLPSDRFSAERTGGSVSTLTIQRTQQEDSAVYLCASSSTGVYEQYFGPGTRLTVT.

CDR3 nucleotide sequence: TGTGCCAGCAGTACCCCCAATTGGGGGTGGAGGAACATTCAGTACTTC. Translation: CASSTPNWGWRNIQYF. This chain uses TRBV6-2 or TRBV6-3 with TRBJ2-4; either TRBD1 or TRBD2 may supply D (5 bases each). Per the germline V gene, CDR1 is MNHEY and CDR2 is SVGEGT. This CDR3 has 16 amino acids. Deletions cut 5 bases from V and 7 bases from J, with 21 bases between.

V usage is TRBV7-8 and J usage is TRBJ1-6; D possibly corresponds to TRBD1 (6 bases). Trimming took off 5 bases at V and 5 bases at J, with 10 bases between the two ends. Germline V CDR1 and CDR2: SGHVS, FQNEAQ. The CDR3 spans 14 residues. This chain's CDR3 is CASSGGQNNSPLHF. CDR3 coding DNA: TGTGCCAGCAGCGGCGGACAGAATAATTCACCCCTCCACTTT.

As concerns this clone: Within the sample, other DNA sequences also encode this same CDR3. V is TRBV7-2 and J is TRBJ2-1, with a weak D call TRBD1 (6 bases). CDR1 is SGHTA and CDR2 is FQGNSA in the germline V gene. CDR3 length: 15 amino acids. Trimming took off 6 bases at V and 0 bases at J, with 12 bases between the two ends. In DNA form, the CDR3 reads TGTGCCAGCAGATTGGACAGAAGCTCCTACAATGAGCAGTTCTTC. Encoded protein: CASRLDRSSYNEQFF. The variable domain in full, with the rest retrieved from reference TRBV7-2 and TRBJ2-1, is GAGVSQSPSNKVTEKGKDVELRCDPISGHTALYWYRQSLGQGLEFLIYFQGNSAPDKSGLPSDRFSAERTGGSVSTLTIQRTQQEDSAVYLCASRLDRSSYNEQFFGPGTRLTVL.